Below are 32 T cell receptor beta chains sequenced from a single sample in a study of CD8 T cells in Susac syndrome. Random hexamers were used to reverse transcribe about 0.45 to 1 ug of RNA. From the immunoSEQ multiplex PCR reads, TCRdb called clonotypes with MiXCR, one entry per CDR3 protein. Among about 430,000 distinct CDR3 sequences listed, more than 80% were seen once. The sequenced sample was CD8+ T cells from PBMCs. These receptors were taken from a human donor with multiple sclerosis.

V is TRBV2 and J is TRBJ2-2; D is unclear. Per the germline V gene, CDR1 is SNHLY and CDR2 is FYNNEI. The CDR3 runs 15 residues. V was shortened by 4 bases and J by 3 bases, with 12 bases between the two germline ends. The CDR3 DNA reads TGTGCCAGCAGTGGGGCAGACCTATACACCGGGGAGCTGTTTTTT. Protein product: CASSGADLYTGELFF.

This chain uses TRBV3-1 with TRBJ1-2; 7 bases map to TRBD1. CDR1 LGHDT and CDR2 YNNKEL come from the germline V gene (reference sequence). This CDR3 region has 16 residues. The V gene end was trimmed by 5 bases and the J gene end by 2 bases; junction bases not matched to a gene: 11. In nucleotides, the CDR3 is TGTGCCAGCAGCTTTAAAACAGGGGCTCTCAACTATGGCTACACCTTC. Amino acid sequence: CASSFKTGALNYGYTF.

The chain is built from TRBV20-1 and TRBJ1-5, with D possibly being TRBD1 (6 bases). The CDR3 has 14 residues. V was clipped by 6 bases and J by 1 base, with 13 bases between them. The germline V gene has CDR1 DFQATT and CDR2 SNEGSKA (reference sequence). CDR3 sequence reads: CSAPRGRSNQPQHF. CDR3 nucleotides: TGCAGTGCCCCCAGGGGCCGAAGCAATCAGCCCCAGCATTTT.

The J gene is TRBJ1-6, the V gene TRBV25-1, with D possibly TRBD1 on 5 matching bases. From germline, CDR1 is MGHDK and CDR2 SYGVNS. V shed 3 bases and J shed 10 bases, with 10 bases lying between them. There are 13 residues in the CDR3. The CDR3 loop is CASSEGDWSPLHF. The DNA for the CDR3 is TGTGCCAGCAGTGAGGGGGATTGGTCACCCCTCCACTTT.

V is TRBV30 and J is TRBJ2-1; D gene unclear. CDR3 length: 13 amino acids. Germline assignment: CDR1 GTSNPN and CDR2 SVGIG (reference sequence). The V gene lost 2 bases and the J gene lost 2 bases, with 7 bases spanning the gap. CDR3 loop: CAWSWGTYNEQFF. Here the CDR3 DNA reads TGTGCCTGGAGTTGGGGTACCTACAATGAGCAGTTCTTC.

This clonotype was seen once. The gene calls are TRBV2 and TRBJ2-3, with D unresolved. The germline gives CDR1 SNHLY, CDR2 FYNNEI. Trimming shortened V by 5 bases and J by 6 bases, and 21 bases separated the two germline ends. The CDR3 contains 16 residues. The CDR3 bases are TGTGCCAGCAGTATAGGCCCTCTACCCCCGCGGGATACGCAGTATTTT. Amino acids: CASSIGPLPPRDTQYF.

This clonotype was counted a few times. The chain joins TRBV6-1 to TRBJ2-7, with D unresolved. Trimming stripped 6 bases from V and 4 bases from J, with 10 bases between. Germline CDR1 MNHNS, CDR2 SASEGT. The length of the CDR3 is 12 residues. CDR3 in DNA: TGTGCCAGCAGGAACGACTCGTACGAGCAGTACTTC. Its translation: CASRNDSYEQYF.

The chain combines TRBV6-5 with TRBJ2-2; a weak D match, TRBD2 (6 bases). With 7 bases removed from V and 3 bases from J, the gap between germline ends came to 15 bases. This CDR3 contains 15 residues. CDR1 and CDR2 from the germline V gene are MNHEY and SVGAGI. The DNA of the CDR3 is TGTGCCAGCAATCCGGTCGGGGACTACACCGGGGAGCTGTTTTTT. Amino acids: CASNPVGDYTGELFF.

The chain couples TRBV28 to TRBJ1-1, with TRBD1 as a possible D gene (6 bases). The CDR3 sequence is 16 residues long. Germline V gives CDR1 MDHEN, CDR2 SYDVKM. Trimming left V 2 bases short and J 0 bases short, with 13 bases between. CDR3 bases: TGTGCCAGCAGTTTAACGGGGGCGGCTATGAACACTGAAGCTTTCTTT. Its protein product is CASSLTGAAMNTEAFF.

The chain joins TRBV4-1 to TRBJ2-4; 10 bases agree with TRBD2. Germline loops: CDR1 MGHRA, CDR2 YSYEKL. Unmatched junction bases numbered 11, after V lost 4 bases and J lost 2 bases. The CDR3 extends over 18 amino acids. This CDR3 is CASSPGVAGGRSKNIQYF. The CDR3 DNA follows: TGCGCCAGCAGCCCTGGAGTAGCGGGGGGCCGGTCCAAAAACATTCAGTACTTC.

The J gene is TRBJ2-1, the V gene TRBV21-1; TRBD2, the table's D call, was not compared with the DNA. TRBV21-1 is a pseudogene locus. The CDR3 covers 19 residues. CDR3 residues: CASSTQRRGSGRAPNEQFF. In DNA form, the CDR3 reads TGTGCCAGCAGCACTCAGAGGCGTGGGAGCGGGAGGGCCCCCAATGAGCAGTTCTTC.

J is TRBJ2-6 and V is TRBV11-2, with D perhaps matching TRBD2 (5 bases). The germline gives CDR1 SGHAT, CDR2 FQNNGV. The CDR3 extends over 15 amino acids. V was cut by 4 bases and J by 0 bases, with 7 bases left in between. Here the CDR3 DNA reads TGTGCCAGCAGCTACGGGGACTCTGGGGCCAACGTCCTGACTTTC. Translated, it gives CASSYGDSGANVLTF.

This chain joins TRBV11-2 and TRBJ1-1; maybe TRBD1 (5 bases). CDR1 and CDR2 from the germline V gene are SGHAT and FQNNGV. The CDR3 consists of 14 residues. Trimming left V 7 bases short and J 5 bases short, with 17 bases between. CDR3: CASNPGGGWTEAFF. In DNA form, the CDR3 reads TGTGCCAGCAACCCCGGGGGTGGGTGGACTGAAGCTTTCTTT.

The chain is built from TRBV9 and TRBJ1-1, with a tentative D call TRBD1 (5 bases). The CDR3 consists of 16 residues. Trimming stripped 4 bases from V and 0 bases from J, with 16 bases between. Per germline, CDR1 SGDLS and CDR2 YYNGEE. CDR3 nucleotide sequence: TGTGCCAGCAGCCCGACAGTTACTGGTATGAACACTGAAGCTTTCTTT. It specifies CASSPTVTGMNTEAFF.

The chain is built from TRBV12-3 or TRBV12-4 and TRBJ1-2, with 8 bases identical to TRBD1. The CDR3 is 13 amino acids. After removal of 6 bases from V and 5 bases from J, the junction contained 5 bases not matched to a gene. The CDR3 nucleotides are TGTGCCAGCAGACAGACAGGGGTTTATGGCTACACCTTC. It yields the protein CASRQTGVYGYTF.

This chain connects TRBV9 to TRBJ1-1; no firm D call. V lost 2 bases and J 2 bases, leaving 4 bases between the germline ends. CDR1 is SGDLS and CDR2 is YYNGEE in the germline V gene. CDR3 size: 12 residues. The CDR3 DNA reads TGTGCCAGCAGCGTTGACAACACTGAAGCTTTCTTT. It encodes CASSVDNTEAFF.

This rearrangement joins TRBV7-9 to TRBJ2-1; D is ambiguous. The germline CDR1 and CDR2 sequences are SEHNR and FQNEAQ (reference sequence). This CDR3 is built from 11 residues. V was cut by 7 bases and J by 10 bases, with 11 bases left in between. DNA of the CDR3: TGTGCCAGCACCCCGACTTGGGAGCAGTTCTTC. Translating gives CASTPTWEQFF.

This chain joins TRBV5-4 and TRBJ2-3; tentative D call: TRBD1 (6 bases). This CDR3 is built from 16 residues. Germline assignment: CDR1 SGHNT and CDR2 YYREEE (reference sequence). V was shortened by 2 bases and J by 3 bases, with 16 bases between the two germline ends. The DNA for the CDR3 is TGTGCCAGCAGCTTCTGGTCAGGGGTAGTGACAGATACGCAGTATTTT. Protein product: CASSFWSGVVTDTQYF.

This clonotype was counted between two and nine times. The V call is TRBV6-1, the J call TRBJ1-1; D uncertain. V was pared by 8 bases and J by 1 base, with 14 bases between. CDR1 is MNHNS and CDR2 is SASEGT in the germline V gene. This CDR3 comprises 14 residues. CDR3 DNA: TGTGCCAGCCCCGAACGGACGGCGAACACTGAAGCTTTCTTT. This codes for CASPERTANTEAFF.

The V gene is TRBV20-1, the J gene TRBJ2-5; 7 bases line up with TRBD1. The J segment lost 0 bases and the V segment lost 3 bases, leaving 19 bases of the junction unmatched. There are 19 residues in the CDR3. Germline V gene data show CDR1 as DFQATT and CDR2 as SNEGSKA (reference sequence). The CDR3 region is CSARLRQGRQQGHQETQYF. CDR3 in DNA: TGCAGTGCTAGGCTGAGACAGGGCCGGCAGCAGGGGCACCAAGAGACCCAGTACTTC.

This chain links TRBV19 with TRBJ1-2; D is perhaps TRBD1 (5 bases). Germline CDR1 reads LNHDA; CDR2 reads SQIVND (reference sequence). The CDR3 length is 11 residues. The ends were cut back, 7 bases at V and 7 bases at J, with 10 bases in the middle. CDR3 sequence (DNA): TGTGCCAGTAACCAGGGATTTGGCTACACCTTC. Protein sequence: CASNQGFGYTF.

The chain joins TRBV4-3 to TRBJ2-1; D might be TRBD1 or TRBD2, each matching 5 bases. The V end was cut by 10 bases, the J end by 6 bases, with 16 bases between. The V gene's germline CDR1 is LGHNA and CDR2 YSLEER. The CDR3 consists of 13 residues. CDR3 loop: CATSGWGSNEQFF. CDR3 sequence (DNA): TGCGCCACATCAGGGTGGGGGAGCAATGAGCAGTTCTTC.

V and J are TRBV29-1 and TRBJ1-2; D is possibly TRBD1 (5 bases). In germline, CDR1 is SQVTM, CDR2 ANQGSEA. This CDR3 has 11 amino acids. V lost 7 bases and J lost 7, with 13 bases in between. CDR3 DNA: TGCAGCGCCTCCGGGACTCCTGGCTACACCTTC. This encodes CSASGTPGYTF.

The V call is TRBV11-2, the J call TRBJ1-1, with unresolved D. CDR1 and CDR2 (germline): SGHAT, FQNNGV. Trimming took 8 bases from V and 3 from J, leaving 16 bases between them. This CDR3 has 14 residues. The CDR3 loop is CASGVPGFDTEAFF. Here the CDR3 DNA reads TGTGCCAGCGGGGTCCCGGGGTTCGACACTGAAGCTTTCTTT.

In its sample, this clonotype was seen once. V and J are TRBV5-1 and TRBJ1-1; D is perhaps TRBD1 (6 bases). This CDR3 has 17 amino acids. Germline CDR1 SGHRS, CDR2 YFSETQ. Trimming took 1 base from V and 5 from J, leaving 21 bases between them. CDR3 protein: CASSLTPLGGVGTEAFF. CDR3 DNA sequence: TGCGCCAGCAGCTTGACACCCTTAGGGGGAGTGGGTACTGAAGCTTTCTTT.

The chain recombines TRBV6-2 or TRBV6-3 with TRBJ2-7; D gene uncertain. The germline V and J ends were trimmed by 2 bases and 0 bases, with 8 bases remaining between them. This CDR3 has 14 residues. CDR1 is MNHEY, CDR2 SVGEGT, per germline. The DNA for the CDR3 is TGTGCCAGCAGTTACGGGGATAGCTCCTACGAGCAGTACTTC. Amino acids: CASSYGDSSYEQYF.

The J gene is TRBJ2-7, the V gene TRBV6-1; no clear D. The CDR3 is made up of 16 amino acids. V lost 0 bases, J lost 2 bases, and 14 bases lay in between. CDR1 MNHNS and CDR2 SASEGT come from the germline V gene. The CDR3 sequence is CASSEAPLRFAYEQYF. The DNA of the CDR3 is TGTGCCAGCAGTGAAGCGCCTCTCCGTTTTGCCTACGAGCAGTACTTC.

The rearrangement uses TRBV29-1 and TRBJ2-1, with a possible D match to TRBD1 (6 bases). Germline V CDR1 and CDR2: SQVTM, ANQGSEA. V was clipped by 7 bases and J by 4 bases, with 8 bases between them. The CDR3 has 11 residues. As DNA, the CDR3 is TGCAGCGGACAGGATTACAATGAGCAGTTCTTC. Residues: CSGQDYNEQFF.

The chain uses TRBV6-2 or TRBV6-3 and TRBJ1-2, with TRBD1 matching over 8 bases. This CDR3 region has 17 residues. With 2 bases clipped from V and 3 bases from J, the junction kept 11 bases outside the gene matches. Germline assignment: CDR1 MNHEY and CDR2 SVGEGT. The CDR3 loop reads CASSYESGQGAYYGYTF. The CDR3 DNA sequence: TGTGCCAGCAGTTACGAATCTGGACAGGGAGCTTACTATGGCTACACCTTC.

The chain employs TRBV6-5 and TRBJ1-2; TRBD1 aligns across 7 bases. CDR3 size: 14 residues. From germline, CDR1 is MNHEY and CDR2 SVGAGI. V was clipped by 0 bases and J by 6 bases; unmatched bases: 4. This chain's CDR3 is CASSYSRQGDGYTF. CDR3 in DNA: TGTGCCAGCAGTTACTCAAGGCAGGGGGATGGCTACACCTTC.

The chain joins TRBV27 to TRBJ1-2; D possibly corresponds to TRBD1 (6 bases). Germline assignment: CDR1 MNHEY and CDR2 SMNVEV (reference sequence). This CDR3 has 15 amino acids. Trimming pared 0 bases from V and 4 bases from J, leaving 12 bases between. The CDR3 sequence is CASSLSGGGIYGYTF. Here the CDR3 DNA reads TGTGCCAGCAGTTTATCTGGGGGCGGGATCTATGGCTACACCTTC.

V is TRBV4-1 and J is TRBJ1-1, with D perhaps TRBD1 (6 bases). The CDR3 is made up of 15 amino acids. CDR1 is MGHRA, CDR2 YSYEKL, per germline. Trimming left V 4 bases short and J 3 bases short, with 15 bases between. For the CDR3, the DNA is TGCGCCAGCAGCCCGAGGGGGGCTGATGACACTGAAGCTTTCTTT. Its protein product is CASSPRGADDTEAFF.